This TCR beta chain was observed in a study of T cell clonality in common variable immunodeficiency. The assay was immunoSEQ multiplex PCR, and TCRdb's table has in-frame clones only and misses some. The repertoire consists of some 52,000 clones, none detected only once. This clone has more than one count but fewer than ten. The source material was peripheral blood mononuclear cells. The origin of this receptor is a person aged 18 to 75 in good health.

The CDR3 DNA, read in part, is TGCGCCAGCAGCTGGACAGGGCAGTCGACAAATGAG. Protein product: CASSWTGQSTNE. The full CDR3 protein is CASSWTGQSTNEQFF. The rearrangement links TRBV5-1 to TRBJ2-1, with 8 bases that match TRBD1. The read comes to an end 3 residues before the CDR3 does, leaving the germline J gene to fill in the end. This CDR3 is 15 amino acids long. V lost 3 bases and J lost 7; bases outside the gene matches: 9. Germline loops: CDR1 SGHRS, CDR2 YFSETQ.